The clone carrying this TCR beta chain was seen a few times. What it binds is not known. These data belong to a study of cytomegalovirus exposure and HLA in healthy donors. Study at large: In terms of ancestry, the Caucasian-associated cluster contained roughly 81% of the approximately 400 genotyped donors.

PCR employed 60 Vbeta and 13 Jbeta primers. The assay was immunoSEQ multiplex PCR, and TCRdb's table has in-frame clones only and misses some. The profile shows roughly 120,000 clones, 55% to 80% of them singletons. Study-wide points: Most observed TCR sequences were rare, whereas some public TCRs were detected in many donors. What TCR beta sequences reportedly achieved was accurate prediction of HLA-A and HLA-B alleles in most subjects. The authors enumerated around 150 TCR beta chains as linked to cytomegalovirus.

Germline V gives CDR1 MDHEN, CDR2 SYDVKM. J gave up 1 base and V 6 bases, and 5 bases lay outside the gene matches. The CDR3 spans 14 residues. The specimen sequenced was PBMCs. J is TRBJ2-7 and V is TRBV28, with 8 positions matching TRBD1. The receptor was derived from a woman aged 25 to 39 in good health and CMV-seronegative. The CDR3 DNA sequence: TGTGCCAGCAGCCCCTGGACAGGGTCCTACGAGCAGTACTTC. This encodes CASSPWTGSYEQYF. Full variable domain (outside the CDR3, taken from reference TRBV28 and TRBJ2-7): DVKVTQSSRYLVKRTGEKVFLECVQDMDHENMFWYRQDPGLGLRLIYFSYDVKMKEKGDIPEGYSVSREKKERFSLILESASTNQTSMYLCASSPWTGSYEQYFGPGTRLTVT.